This TCR beta chain was identified during a study of identical twins. Study-wide findings and caveats: Monozygotic twin pairs showed more out-of-frame TCR alpha sharing than models estimated.

This clonotype has more than one count but fewer than ten. Its antigen is not identified. A single record per CDR3 protein comes from TCRdb applying MiXCR to the 5' RACE reads. The sample includes some 690,000 distinct CDR3 sequences, approximately 22% of them seen just once. V lost 9 bases and J 0 bases, leaving 12 bases between the germline ends. The CDR3 totals 14 residues. Germline values: CDR1 SNHLY, CDR2 FYNNEI. These data were also reused for a study on T cells expressing NK-cell markers. As reported in that work: Investigators obtained TCR beta repertoires from sorted CD3+CD56+NKG2C+, CD3+CD56+NKG2C- and CD3+CD56-NKG2C+ T cells. The authors applied an anti-gamma-delta TCR antibody in several experiments, and it restricted sorting to alpha-beta TCR T cells.

The chain uses TRBV2 and TRBJ2-1; D ambiguous. The source is a woman aged 18-35 years in good health. The sample comprised PBMCs. CDR3 coding DNA: TGTGCCAGTAAGAAAGGCAGCTCCTACAATGAGCAGTTCTTC. This gives the protein CASKKGSSYNEQFF.